One sample yielded the 23 T cell receptor beta chains listed below, sequenced in a study of long-term antiretroviral therapy in people with HIV. The assay, immunoSEQ v3.0, was run at survey level. TCRdb's table, derived via immunoSEQ multiplex PCR, lists solely in-frame clones and lacks some. The sample lists approximately 12,000 clones, approximately 86% seen once, with 17% in the top ten. The sequences come from unsorted PBMCs, collected 3.4 years after starting antiretroviral therapy. The source is a man aged 35-49 years with HIV.

V is TRBV28 and J is TRBJ1-2; the D gene is possibly TRBD1 (6 bases). The V gene lost 6 bases and the J gene lost 5 bases, with 16 bases spanning the gap. Germline V gene lookup returns CDR1 MDHEN and CDR2 SYDVKM. The CDR3 sequence is 14 residues long. CDR3 sequence: CASSPGQIPYGYTF. CDR3 coding DNA: TGTGCCAGCAGCCCCGGACAGATCCCATATGGCTACACCTTC.

The chain uses TRBV28 and TRBJ2-1; TRBD1 is a possible D gene (5 bases). This CDR3 comprises 15 residues. CDR1 and CDR2 from the germline V gene are MDHEN and SYDVKM. V lost 5 bases and J lost 0, with 11 bases in between. The CDR3 sequence: CASSTDTYSYNEQFF. The CDR3 DNA reads TGTGCCAGCAGTACGGACACCTACTCCTACAATGAGCAGTTCTTC.

This clone showed up just once. This sequence joins TRBV19 and TRBJ2-4; 8 nucleotides line up with TRBD2. Unmatched junction bases numbered 7, after V lost 6 bases and J lost 0 bases. The CDR3 runs to 16 residues. In germline, CDR1 is LNHDA, CDR2 SQIVND (reference sequence). This chain's CDR3 is CASRDGGGSAKNIQYF. CDR3 bases: TGTGCCAGTAGAGACGGGGGGGGTTCAGCCAAAAACATTCAGTACTTC. Full variable domain (outside the CDR3, taken from reference TRBV19 and TRBJ2-4): DGGITQSPKYLFRKEGQNVTLSCEQNLNHDAMYWYRQDPGQGLRLIYYSQIVNDFQKGDIAEGYSVSREKKESFPLTVTSAQKNPTAFYLCASRDGGGSAKNIQYFGAGTRLSVL.

The J gene is TRBJ2-1, the V gene TRBV6-5; TRBD2 matches at 13 bases. CDR3 length: 16 residues. V dropped 2 bases and J dropped 5; count of bases not matched to a gene: 3. The V gene's germline CDR1 is MNHEY and CDR2 SVGAGI. The CDR3 here is CASSYRTSGSNNEQFF. DNA of the CDR3: TGTGCCAGCAGTTACCGGACTAGCGGGAGTAACAATGAGCAGTTCTTC.

The chain combines TRBV29-1 with TRBJ1-2; unclear D gene. Germline values: CDR1 SQVTM, CDR2 ANQGSEA. CDR3 length: 12 amino acids. The germline V and J ends were trimmed by 4 bases and 2 bases, with 8 bases remaining between them. The CDR3 region is CSVVGGNYGYTF. The CDR3 nucleotides read TGCAGCGTTGTGGGTGGGAACTATGGCTACACCTTC.

This clone was detected only a few times. The chain couples TRBV28 to TRBJ2-7, with 7 nucleotides matching TRBD2. The CDR3 runs to 14 residues. From germline, CDR1 is MDHEN and CDR2 SYDVKM. J gave up 4 bases and V 6 bases, and 9 bases lay outside the gene matches. The CDR3 DNA follows: TGTGCCAGCAGCAAATTGACTAGCATTTACGAGCAGTACTTC. Protein product: CASSKLTSIYEQYF.

The chain joins TRBV6-4 to TRBJ2-1; D is undetermined. V was pared by 0 bases and J by 10 bases, with 10 bases between. Germline values: CDR1 MRHNA, CDR2 SNTAGT. The CDR3 extends over 13 amino acids. In DNA, the CDR3 is TGTGCCAGCAGTGACTCGACCCCAGGCGAGCAGTTCTTC. This sequence encodes CASSDSTPGEQFF.

The chain uses TRBV4-2 and TRBJ2-4; TRBD1 aligns across 8 bases. There are 19 residues in the CDR3. Per the germline V gene, CDR1 is LGHNA and CDR2 is YNFKEQ. J lost 0 bases, V lost 3 bases, and 13 bases had no gene match. The CDR3 coding sequence is TGTGCCAGCAGCCATTCATACAAAGGACAGGGACTAGCCAAAAACATTCAGTACTTC. Translating it yields CASSHSYKGQGLAKNIQYF.

This rearrangement joins TRBV19 to TRBJ2-7; 7 nucleotides match TRBD1. The V and J ends lost 5 bases and 7 bases, in that order; junction bases with no gene match: 17. CDR1 and CDR2 from the germline V gene are LNHDA and SQIVND (reference sequence). The CDR3 runs 16 residues. The CDR3 sequence: CASSVTTGVGPKEQYF. DNA of the CDR3: TGTGCCAGTAGTGTTACCACAGGGGTGGGACCTAAGGAGCAGTACTTC.

The chain links TRBV27 to TRBJ2-3; D might be TRBD1 (6 bases). CDR1 and CDR2 (germline): MNHEY, SMNVEV (reference sequence). Trimming took 3 bases from V and 2 from J, leaving 24 bases between them. The CDR3 contains 19 residues. Here the CDR3 reads CASSFQSGVFFPLTDTQYF. Written as DNA, the CDR3 is TGTGCCAGCAGTTTTCAGTCAGGGGTTTTCTTTCCCCTCACAGATACGCAGTATTTT.

V is TRBV7-3 and J is TRBJ2-4; D uncertain. Germline CDR1 SGHTA, CDR2 FQGTGA. V dropped 5 bases and J dropped 9 bases, with 14 bases sitting between them. The CDR3 sequence is 13 residues long. The CDR3 DNA sequence: TGTGCCAGCAGCCCGAGTAAGACAACCATTCAGTACTTC. Amino acids: CASSPSKTTIQYF.

This clone was found a few times. The rearrangement joins TRBV11-2 to TRBJ1-5, with D unclear. Germline V CDR1 and CDR2: SGHAT, FQNNGV. The CDR3 has 15 amino acids. With 1 base removed from V and 0 bases from J, the gap between germline ends came to 7 bases. The CDR3 sequence is CASSLGFNSNQPQHF. The CDR3 coding sequence is TGTGCCAGCAGCTTAGGGTTCAATAGCAATCAGCCCCAGCATTTT.

The rearrangement uses TRBV29-1 and TRBJ2-3; D is undetermined. V was trimmed by 2 bases and J by 0 bases, leaving 3 bases between them. The CDR3 covers 12 residues. Per germline, CDR1 SQVTM and CDR2 ANQGSEA. The CDR3 region is CSVEQSTDTQYF. CDR3 nucleotide sequence: TGCAGCGTTGAACAGAGCACAGATACGCAGTATTTT.

The V and J genes are TRBV5-1 and TRBJ2-1; D uncertain. The CDR3 covers 12 residues. Germline V gene data show CDR1 as SGHRS and CDR2 as YFSETQ. The V end was cut by 0 bases, the J end by 6 bases, with 4 bases between. As DNA, the CDR3 is TGCGCCAGCAGCTTGGCGGCCAATGAGCAGTTCTTC. It yields the protein CASSLAANEQFF.

J is TRBJ2-7 and V is TRBV28, with 10 nucleotides matching TRBD1. Germline V gives CDR1 MDHEN, CDR2 SYDVKM. After removal of 5 bases from V and 0 bases from J, the junction contained 16 bases not matched to a gene. CDR3 length: 19 residues. The CDR3 nucleotides are TGTGCCAGCAGTAACCGGGACAGGGGCTTATTAGGGGTCTCCTACGAGCAGTACTTC. Its protein is CASSNRDRGLLGVSYEQYF.

The chain carries TRBV28 and TRBJ2-5; D gene ambiguous. CDR1 and CDR2 (germline): MDHEN, SYDVKM. V was clipped by 4 bases and J by 1 base, with 7 bases between them. CDR3 size: 13 residues. The DNA of the CDR3 is TGTGCCAGCAGTTGGGGATCCCAAGAGACCCAGTACTTC. This codes for CASSWGSQETQYF.

The chain is built from TRBV9 and TRBJ1-1; possible D gene TRBD1, 5 bases. With 4 bases removed from V and 6 bases from J, the gap between germline ends came to 16 bases. Germline values: CDR1 SGDLS, CDR2 YYNGEE. The CDR3 covers 14 residues. CDR3 sequence (DNA): TGTGCCAGCAGCAAAGGACACCTCGACCCTGAAGCTTTCTTT. Its protein product is CASSKGHLDPEAFF.

The V and J genes are TRBV6-5 and TRBJ2-1; unclear D gene. Trimming stripped 6 bases from V and 7 bases from J, with 10 bases between. The CDR3 loop spans 12 amino acids. From germline, CDR1 is MNHEY and CDR2 SVGAGI. CDR3: CASRTPLNEQFF. CDR3 DNA: TGTGCCAGCAGGACACCGTTGAATGAGCAGTTCTTC.

This chain links TRBV28 with TRBJ2-7; 8 bases are a match to TRBD1. CDR1 is MDHEN and CDR2 is SYDVKM in the germline V gene. CDR3 size: 12 residues. With V trimmed by 11 bases and J by 2 bases, 5 bases remained unmatched. This CDR3 is CAAGQVAYEQYF. The CDR3 coding sequence is TGTGCCGCGGGACAGGTAGCCTACGAGCAGTACTTC.

J is TRBJ2-1 and V is TRBV25-1; perhaps TRBD2 as D (5 bases). V dropped 6 bases and J dropped 7 bases, with 7 bases sitting between them. Germline V gene data show CDR1 as MGHDK and CDR2 as SYGVNS. This CDR3 comprises 11 residues. CDR3 sequence (DNA): TGTGCCAGCAGAACTAGAAATGAGCAGTTCTTC. Encoded protein: CASRTRNEQFF.

V usage is TRBV30 and J usage is TRBJ1-2; TRBD1 is a possible D gene (5 bases). Trimming stripped 0 bases from V and 6 bases from J, with 17 bases between. Germline V gene sequence: CDR1 GTSNPN, CDR2 SVGIG (reference sequence). CDR3 length: 15 amino acids. CDR3 region: CAWSVVYGGGDGYTF. Written as DNA, the CDR3 is TGTGCCTGGAGTGTGGTGTACGGGGGTGGTGATGGCTACACCTTC.

CDR3 in amino acids: CASNTPGTSSYNEQFF. The CDR3 DNA is TGTGCCAGCAACACACCCGGGACTAGCTCCTACAATGAGCAGTTCTTC. The V call is TRBV28, the J call TRBJ2-1; 8 nucleotides match TRBD2. This CDR3 spans 16 amino acids. Looked up from germline, CDR1 is MDHEN and CDR2 is SYDVKM. The junction had 8 bases not matched to a gene; V was cut back by 7 bases and J by 0 bases. The complete variable domain, with remaining parts taken from reference TRBV28 and TRBJ2-1, reads DVKVTQSSRYLVKRTGEKVFLECVQDMDHENMFWYRQDPGLGLRLIYFSYDVKMKEKGDIPEGYSVSREKKERFSLILESASTNQTSMYLCASNTPGTSSYNEQFFGPGTRLTVL.

CDR3 in DNA: TGTGCCAGCAGCTTCCCGACTAGCGGGAGTGCAGATACGCAGTATTTT. Residues: CASSFPTSGSADTQYF. V usage is TRBV11-2 and J usage is TRBJ2-3, with 12 bases identical to TRBD2. Germline trimming cut 3 bases from V and 4 bases from J; bases unmatched to any gene: 5. The V gene's germline CDR1 is SGHAT and CDR2 FQNNGV. The CDR3 has 16 residues.